Following are 32 T cell receptor beta chains from one sample sequenced in a study of CD8 T cells in ankylosing spondylitis. General observations from the study: Several highly homologous variants formed a TCR beta motif that appeared characteristic of ankylosing spondylitis blood.

One entry per CDR3 protein, called by TCRdb with MiXCR from the 5' RACE reads. The sample lists roughly 470,000 distinct CDR3 sequences, roughly 26% occurring once. No cognate antigen is known for these TCRs. The sample taken for sequencing was blood, either unsorted or a sorted T cell fraction (not recorded which). All receptors come from a male donor with ankylosing spondylitis.

The chain uses TRBV5-1 and TRBJ2-2, with D tentatively TRBD1 (6 bases). CDR3 length: 14 amino acids. Germline V lookup: CDR1 SGHRS, CDR2 YFSETQ. Deletions cut 3 bases from V and 5 bases from J, with 11 bases between. DNA of the CDR3: TGCGCCAGCAGCTCGGGACATGAGACCGGGGAGCTGTTTTTT. Translating it yields CASSSGHETGELFF.

This clonotype turned up a few times. The chain employs TRBV29-1 and TRBJ2-7; D is tentatively TRBD1 or TRBD2 (5 bases each). The CDR3 is made up of 13 amino acids. Germline V gene lookup returns CDR1 SQVTM and CDR2 ANQGSEA. V lost 6 bases to trimming and J lost 5 bases, with 17 bases between them. The CDR3 DNA is TGCAGCGTCGATGGGGGAAAAGGAGACGAGCAGTACTTC. This sequence encodes CSVDGGKGDEQYF.

This clonotype was counted a few times. V and J are TRBV7-9 and TRBJ2-4, with no clear D. The CDR3 has 12 residues. V was trimmed by 3 bases and J by 8 bases, leaving 8 bases between them. From germline, CDR1 is SEHNR and CDR2 FQNEAQ (reference sequence). The CDR3 is CASSFGVHIQYF. CDR3 bases: TGTGCCAGCAGCTTTGGGGTACACATTCAGTACTTC.

CDR3 region: CASRRQGPTEAFF. The CDR3 nucleotides are TGCGCCAGCAGGAGGCAGGGACCCACTGAAGCTTTCTTT. The gene calls are TRBV5-1 and TRBJ1-1; TRBD1 might be the D (5 bases). The CDR3 is 13 amino acids. Germline V lookup: CDR1 SGHRS, CDR2 YFSETQ. V was clipped by 5 bases and J by 4 bases, with 12 bases between them.

The chain employs TRBV20-1 and TRBJ2-3, with a weak D call TRBD2 (5 bases). The CDR3 spans 12 residues. V lost 3 bases and J 7 bases, leaving 11 bases between the germline ends. Germline V gene lookup returns CDR1 DFQATT and CDR2 SNEGSKA (reference sequence). The CDR3 spells CSASPPGYTQYF. The CDR3 DNA sequence: TGCAGTGCTAGCCCCCCGGGGTATACGCAGTATTTT.

The chain is built from TRBV28 and TRBJ1-5; tentative D call: TRBD1 (5 bases). The CDR3 runs 14 residues. Germline V gives CDR1 MDHEN, CDR2 SYDVKM. With 5 bases removed from V and 7 bases from J, the gap between germline ends came to 15 bases. CDR3 coding DNA: TGTGCCAGCAGTAAGCAGGGAAGGAGACAGCCCCAGCATTTT. Protein sequence: CASSKQGRRQPQHF.

The chain combines TRBV10-3 with TRBJ1-1; perhaps TRBD1 as D (5 bases). CDR3 length: 15 residues. CDR1 ENHRY and CDR2 SYGVKD come from the germline V gene. Between the trimmed V and J ends, which lost 7 bases and 1 base, there was a span of 16 bases. CDR3 sequence reads: CAIKVGGTENTEAFF. The CDR3 coding sequence is TGTGCCATCAAAGTCGGAGGGACGGAGAACACTGAAGCTTTCTTT.

This chain uses TRBV12-3 or TRBV12-4 with TRBJ1-1; 10 bases agree with TRBD1. The CDR3 length is 16 residues. The junction had 7 bases not matched to a gene; V was cut back by 6 bases and J by 0 bases. The CDR3 nucleotides are TGTGCCAGCAGCCTAAGACAGGGGGCATTGAACACTGAAGCTTTCTTT. Translated: CASSLRQGALNTEAFF.

In its sample, this clonotype was seen many times. This rearrangement joins TRBV5-1 to TRBJ2-6; 7 bases match TRBD1. This CDR3 has 16 amino acids. Germline values: CDR1 SGHRS, CDR2 YFSETQ. V lost 5 bases and J lost 1; bases outside the gene matches: 6. The CDR3 DNA is TGCGCCAGCAGTAGGGACAGCTTGTCTGGGGCCAACGTCCTGACTTTC. Translation gives CASSRDSLSGANVLTF.

This clonotype was detected only a few times. The chain carries TRBV12-3 or TRBV12-4 and TRBJ2-3; D perhaps matches TRBD2 (6 bases). The V and J ends lost 2 bases and 8 bases respectively, with 17 bases between them. The CDR3 is 15 residues long. The DNA of the CDR3 is TGTGCCAGCAGTTTATGGGTCGGGAGAGGAGGTACGCAGTATTTT. This sequence encodes CASSLWVGRGGTQYF.

This clonotype has a handful of counts. The gene calls are TRBV18 and TRBJ1-5; D is possibly TRBD1 (6 bases). The CDR3 has 13 amino acids. CDR1 and CDR2 (germline): KGHSH, LQKENI. With 3 bases removed from V and 4 bases from J, the gap between germline ends came to 7 bases. The CDR3 protein is CASSPGANQPQHF. CDR3 in DNA: TGTGCCAGCTCACCGGGGGCTAATCAGCCCCAGCATTTT.

This clonotype showed up just a few times. In DNA, the CDR3 is TGCGCCAGCAGCTTGGAAGGGAGGGCCTCAGATACGCAGTATTTT. Translation gives CASSLEGRASDTQYF. The chain couples TRBV5-1 to TRBJ2-3, with 7 positions matching TRBD2. Trimming took 0 bases from V and 4 from J; bases not matched to a gene: 5. The CDR3 contains 15 residues. Looked up from germline, CDR1 is SGHRS and CDR2 is YFSETQ.

The chain couples TRBV12-3 or TRBV12-4 to TRBJ2-3, with 7 bases aligning to TRBD1. CDR3 length: 15 amino acids. The ends lost 2 bases at V and 3 bases at J; junction bases unmatched: 5. CDR3 loop: CASSLSPQGTDTQYF. The CDR3 DNA sequence: TGTGCCAGCAGTTTATCCCCACAGGGGACAGATACGCAGTATTTT.

This clonotype was counted a few times. The DNA of the CDR3 is TGCGCCAGCACCCGGACAGGGGGGACAGATACGCAGTATTTT. It yields the protein CASTRTGGTDTQYF. The rearrangement links TRBV4-1 to TRBJ2-3; TRBD1 aligns across 10 bases. The CDR3 consists of 14 residues. Per the germline V gene, CDR1 is MGHRA and CDR2 is YSYEKL. Trimming removed 7 bases from V and 3 bases from J; junction bases left unmatched: 4.

This clonotype has only a few counts. This chain joins TRBV5-1 and TRBJ2-3, with D perhaps TRBD2 (5 bases). The CDR3 consists of 15 residues. Trimming took 6 bases from V and 0 from J, leaving 14 bases between them. CDR1 is SGHRS, CDR2 YFSETQ, per germline. The CDR3 here is CASKDRGTSTDTQYF. In nucleotides, the CDR3 is TGCGCCAGCAAGGACCGGGGAACTAGCACAGATACGCAGTATTTT.

The chain employs TRBV11-1 and TRBJ2-1; 8 bases are shared with TRBD2. Germline-derived CDR1 and CDR2 are SGHAT and FQDESV (reference sequence). The CDR3 contains 20 residues. J was trimmed by 7 bases and V by 3 bases; bases with no gene match: 23. The CDR3 sequence is CASSFVTLTRGRLPGNEQFF. DNA for the CDR3: TGTGCCAGCAGCTTCGTGACCCTAACTCGCGGGAGGCTCCCGGGGAATGAGCAGTTCTTC. The full variable domain, completed using reference TRBV11-1 and TRBJ2-1, is EAEVAQSPRYKITEKSQAVAFWCDPISGHATLYWYRQILGQGPELLVQFQDESVVDDSQLPKDRFSAERLKGVDSTLKIQPAELGDSAMYLCASSFVTLTRGRLPGNEQFFGPGTRLTVL.

The V and J genes are TRBV5-1 and TRBJ2-3, with 11 positions matching TRBD2. CDR3 length equals 17 residues. V dropped 0 bases and J dropped 5; count of bases not matched to a gene: 8. CDR1 is SGHRS, CDR2 YFSETQ, per germline. The CDR3 DNA reads as TGCGCCAGCAGCTTGGGAGTAGCGGGAGGGCCGATAGATACGCAGTATTTT. Its translation is CASSLGVAGGPIDTQYF.

The table lists this clonotype with many counts. This chain links TRBV5-1 with TRBJ1-5, with unresolved D. CDR1 is SGHRS and CDR2 is YFSETQ in the germline V gene. The CDR3 contains 13 residues. V lost 1 base and J 5 bases, leaving 7 bases between the germline ends. The DNA for the CDR3 is TGCGCCAGCAGCTTGTCCTGGGATCAGCCCCAGCATTTT. Its protein product is CASSLSWDQPQHF. Full variable domain (rest looked up from reference TRBV5-1 and TRBJ1-5): KAGVTQTPRYLIKTRGQQVTLSCSPISGHRSVSWYQQTPGQGLQFLFEYFSETQRNKGNFPGRFSGRQFSNSRSEMNVSTLELGDSALYLCASSLSWDQPQHFGDGTRLSIL.

In this sample, this clonotype turned up many times. The V gene is TRBV5-1, the J gene TRBJ1-1; weak D call: TRBD1 (6 bases). Germline V CDR1 and CDR2: SGHRS, YFSETQ. The CDR3 consists of 14 residues. Trimming removed 0 bases at V and 3 bases at J, with 9 bases between. The CDR3 loop is CASSLVAGDTEAFF. The CDR3, as DNA: TGCGCCAGCAGCTTGGTGGCAGGGGACACTGAAGCTTTCTTT.

In this sample, this clonotype turned up a few times. This rearrangement joins TRBV7-8 to TRBJ2-5; no clear D gene. Deletions cut 4 bases from V and 0 bases from J, with 6 bases between. This CDR3 has 13 amino acids. CDR1 and CDR2 (germline): SGHVS, FQNEAQ. This CDR3 is CASSSVYQETQYF. Here the CDR3 DNA reads TGTGCCAGCAGCTCAGTGTACCAAGAGACCCAGTACTTC.

The chain links TRBV11-2 to TRBJ1-1; perhaps TRBD1 as D (5 bases). The germline V gene has CDR1 SGHAT and CDR2 FQNNGV. The germline V and J ends were trimmed by 1 base and 5 bases, with 14 bases remaining between them. The CDR3 loop spans 15 amino acids. CDR3 in DNA: TGTGCCAGCAGCTTAGTTATCAGGGAGGCGACTGAAGCTTTCTTT. Translating it yields CASSLVIREATEAFF. The complete variable domain, with remaining parts taken from reference TRBV11-2 and TRBJ1-1, reads EAGVAQSPRYKIIEKRQSVAFWCNPISGHATLYWYQQILGQGPKLLIQFQNNGVVDDSQLPKDRFSAERLKGVDSTLKIQPAKLEDSAVYLCASSLVIREATEAFFGQGTRLTVV.

The chain is built from TRBV20-1 and TRBJ1-6; no firm D call. Germline CDR1 and CDR2: DFQATT and SNEGSKA (reference sequence). The CDR3 is 15 residues long. V was shortened by 0 bases and J by 6 bases, with 12 bases between the two germline ends. The CDR3 sequence: CSARDMRAVNSPLHF. CDR3 bases: TGCAGTGCTAGAGATATGAGGGCAGTTAATTCACCCCTCCACTTT.

The V call is TRBV5-1, the J call TRBJ2-1; a possible D gene is TRBD1 (6 bases). CDR3 length: 16 residues. CDR1 SGHRS and CDR2 YFSETQ come from the germline V gene. V was cut by 0 bases and J by 5 bases, with 15 bases left in between. This CDR3 reads CASSLATGTHNNEQFF. As DNA, the CDR3 is TGCGCCAGCAGCTTGGCCACGGGGACACATAACAATGAGCAGTTCTTC.

The chain is built from TRBV5-1 and TRBJ2-1; 12 bases are a match to TRBD2. This CDR3 has 15 amino acids. The junction had 11 bases not matched to a gene; V was cut back by 5 bases and J by 11 bases. From germline, CDR1 is SGHRS and CDR2 YFSETQ. The CDR3 loop is CASSSTGTSGYKQFF. The CDR3 DNA reads as TGCGCCAGCAGTTCAACCGGGACTAGCGGGTATAAGCAGTTCTTC.

V is TRBV27 and J is TRBJ2-7; TRBD1 agrees at 9 bases. The germline V gene has CDR1 MNHEY and CDR2 SMNVEV (reference sequence). The CDR3 length is 15 residues. V dropped 4 bases and J dropped 6; count of bases not matched to a gene: 10. In DNA form, the CDR3 reads TGTGCCAGCAGTTCATCGGGACAGGGAAGAGGCGAGCAGTACTTC. This gives the protein CASSSSGQGRGEQYF.

There are a few counts of this clonotype. This sequence joins TRBV5-1 and TRBJ1-1, with unresolved D. The CDR3 covers 12 residues. Germline values: CDR1 SGHRS, CDR2 YFSETQ. Between the trimmed V and J ends, which lost 0 bases and 9 bases, there was a span of 9 bases. This CDR3 is CASSLDEIKAFF. The CDR3 bases are TGCGCCAGCAGCTTGGACGAGATTAAAGCTTTCTTT.

The chain links TRBV27 to TRBJ1-2, with 9 bases lining up with TRBD1. CDR3 length equals 15 residues. The J segment lost 0 bases and the V segment lost 3 bases, leaving 2 bases of the junction unmatched. Looked up from germline, CDR1 is MNHEY and CDR2 is SMNVEV (reference sequence). The CDR3, as DNA: TGTGCCAGCAGTTTTTGGGACAGGGCTAACTATGGCTACACCTTC. Amino acids: CASSFWDRANYGYTF.

The chain has TRBV29-1 and TRBJ2-1, with D perhaps matching TRBD2 (5 bases). Trimming left V 7 bases short and J 0 bases short, with 13 bases between. Germline loops: CDR1 SQVTM, CDR2 ANQGSEA. The CDR3 runs 14 residues. CDR3: CSGDRGSSYNEQFF. The CDR3 DNA follows: TGCAGCGGGGATCGGGGTAGCTCCTACAATGAGCAGTTCTTC.

There are a few counts of this clonotype. The gene calls are TRBV15 and TRBJ2-1; D call uncertain. The CDR3 runs to 20 residues. The V and J ends lost 0 bases and 0 bases respectively, with 21 bases between them. The germline gives CDR1 LNHNV, CDR2 YYDKDF (reference sequence). CDR3 protein: CATSRDVGVSWLGSYNEQFF. CDR3 DNA: TGTGCCACCAGCAGAGATGTTGGAGTTAGCTGGTTGGGCTCCTACAATGAGCAGTTCTTC.

The sample holds a few counts of this clonotype. The chain combines TRBV12-3 or TRBV12-4 with TRBJ2-2; D possibly matches TRBD1 or TRBD2 (6 bases each). V lost 5 bases to trimming and J lost 4 bases, with 14 bases between them. There are 15 residues in the CDR3. In DNA form, the CDR3 reads TGTGCCAGCAGTCTCCACGGGGGCGGCACCGGGGAGCTGTTTTTT. It codes for CASSLHGGGTGELFF.

This clonotype was counted between two and nine times. The gene calls are TRBV5-6 and TRBJ2-7; D may be TRBD2 (6 bases). CDR3 length: 14 residues. The V gene's germline CDR1 is SGHDT and CDR2 YYEEEE. V was pared by 4 bases and J by 3 bases, with 14 bases between. CDR3 residues: CASSLNSGLYEQYV. The CDR3 nucleotides are TGTGCCAGCAGCCTCAATAGCGGACTCTACGAGCAGTACGTC.

The chain joins TRBV6-1 to TRBJ1-3; possible D gene TRBD1, 5 bases. The CDR3 runs to 14 residues. Trimming took off 7 bases at V and 0 bases at J, with 10 bases between the two ends. Germline CDR1 is MNHNS and CDR2 is SASEGT. The CDR3 protein is CASTRGVSGNTIYF. The DNA of the CDR3 is TGTGCCAGCACACGGGGGGTCTCTGGAAACACCATATATTTT.